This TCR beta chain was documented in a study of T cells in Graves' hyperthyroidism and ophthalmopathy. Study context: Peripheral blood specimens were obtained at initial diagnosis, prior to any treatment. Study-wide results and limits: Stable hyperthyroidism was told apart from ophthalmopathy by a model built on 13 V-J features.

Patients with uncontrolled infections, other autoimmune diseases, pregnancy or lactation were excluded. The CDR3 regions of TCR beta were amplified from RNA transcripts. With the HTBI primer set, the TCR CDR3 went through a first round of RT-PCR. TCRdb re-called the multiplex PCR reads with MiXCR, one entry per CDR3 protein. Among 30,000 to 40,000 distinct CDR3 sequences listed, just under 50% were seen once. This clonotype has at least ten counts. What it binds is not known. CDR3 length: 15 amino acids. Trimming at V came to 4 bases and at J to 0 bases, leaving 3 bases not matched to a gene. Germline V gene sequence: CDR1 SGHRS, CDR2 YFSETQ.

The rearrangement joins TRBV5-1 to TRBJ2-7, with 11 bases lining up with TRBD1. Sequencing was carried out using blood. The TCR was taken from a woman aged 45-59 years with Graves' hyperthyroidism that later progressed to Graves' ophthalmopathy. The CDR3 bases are TGCGCCAGCAGCGGGGGACAGGGGGGCTCCTACGAGCAGTACTTC. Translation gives CASSGGQGGSYEQYF.